This T cell receptor (beta chain) was found in a study of T cell changes during pregnancy in multiple sclerosis. Clones were sequenced by immunoSEQ multiplex PCR, and TCRdb holds only the in-frame ones, with some missing. The sample has about 89,000 clones; around 94% are singletons. Germline-derived CDR1 and CDR2 are SGHTA and FQGTGA. Trimming cost V 2 bases and J 6 bases; bases outside gene matches: 7. The CDR3 runs to 16 residues. The sample here was peripheral blood, taken in the third trimester of pregnancy. The chain carries TRBV7-3 and TRBJ2-3; TRBD1 aligns across 11 bases. The origin of this receptor is a female donor with multiple sclerosis, enrolled in a pregnancy study. CDR3 DNA sequence: TGTGCCAGCAGCTTAGGACAGGGGGCGGGTTTGGATACGCAGTATTTT. As protein: CASSLGQGAGLDTQYF.